The rows below give T cell receptor beta chains drawn from one sample of a study of blood T cells in healthy people across ages. MiXCR, run by TCRdb on the 5' RACE reads, gives a single entry per CDR3 protein. The sample has around 1,600,000 distinct CDR3 sequences; about 42% are singletons. The specimen was blood. Receptors were obtained from a woman aged 18-29 years in good health. Each CDR3 is given with its conserved first and last residue. The order of the fields is clone size, D gene, V gene, J gene, CDR3 protein, CDR3 DNA. A D gene is named only where the DNA matches it firmly. Where a row states a size, it is once, few, many or the class of an expanded clone; other rows omit it.

clone size: few
D gene: .
V gene: TRBV20-1
J gene: TRBJ2-1
CDR3 protein: CSAHGGTWEQFF
CDR3 DNA: TGCAGTGCTCATGGCGGGACTTGGGAGCAGTTCTTC

clone size: .
D gene: TRBD1
V gene: TRBV4-2
J gene: TRBJ2-7
CDR3 protein: CASSLGQNLYEQYF
CDR3 DNA: TGTGCCAGCAGCCTGGGACAGAACCTCTACGAGCAGTACTTC

clone size: once
D gene: .
V gene: TRBV4-3
J gene: TRBJ1-3
CDR3 protein: CASSQDAAGNTIYF
CDR3 DNA: TGCGCCAGCAGCCAGGACGCAGCTGGAAACACCATATATTTT

clone size: .
D gene: .
V gene: TRBV5-5
J gene: TRBJ2-5
CDR3 protein: CASTRGLEETQYF
CDR3 DNA: TGTGCCAGCACCCGGGGTCTAGAAGAGACCCAGTACTTC

clone size: .
D gene: .
V gene: TRBV27
J gene: TRBJ2-1
CDR3 protein: CASRTGPSSYNEQFF
CDR3 DNA: TGTGCCAGCAGGACAGGTCCCAGCTCCTACAATGAGCAGTTCTTC

clone size: .
D gene: TRBD2
V gene: TRBV20-1
J gene: TRBJ2-2
CDR3 protein: CSAPTSGRAHTGELFF
CDR3 DNA: TGCAGTGCTCCGACTAGCGGGAGGGCCCACACCGGGGAGCTGTTTTTT

clone size: few
D gene: .
V gene: TRBV6-5
J gene: TRBJ1-5
CDR3 protein: CASGSRENQPQHF
CDR3 DNA: TGTGCCAGCGGGTCCAGAGAAAATCAGCCCCAGCATTTT

clone size: .
D gene: .
V gene: TRBV20-1
J gene: TRBJ2-7
CDR3 protein: CSASGRSYEQYF
CDR3 DNA: TGCAGTGCTAGCGGGCGCTCCTACGAGCAGTACTTC

clone size: few
D gene: TRBD2
V gene: TRBV4-3
J gene: TRBJ2-2
CDR3 protein: CASSHRLAGNTGELFF
CDR3 DNA: TGCGCCAGCAGCCACAGACTAGCGGGGAACACCGGGGAGCTGTTTTTT

clone size: .
D gene: .
V gene: TRBV6-2/TRBV6-3
J gene: TRBJ1-6
CDR3 protein: CASRGQFNNSPLHF
CDR3 DNA: TGTGCCAGCAGAGGACAGTTCAATAATTCACCCCTCCACTTT

clone size: once
D gene: TRBD2
V gene: TRBV6-2/TRBV6-3
J gene: TRBJ2-5
CDR3 protein: CASSYSGGDLETQYF
CDR3 DNA: TGTGCCAGCAGTTATAGCGGGGGGGACCTGGAGACCCAGTACTTC

clone size: .
D gene: TRBD2
V gene: TRBV4-3
J gene: TRBJ2-1
CDR3 protein: CASSQDGGDGYNEQFF
CDR3 DNA: TGCGCCAGCAGCCAAGATGGGGGGGATGGTTACAATGAGCAGTTCTTC

clone size: few
D gene: .
V gene: TRBV6-2/TRBV6-3
J gene: TRBJ2-7
CDR3 protein: CASAVRTEAYEQYF
CDR3 DNA: TGTGCCAGCGCCGTTCGGACGGAAGCCTACGAGCAGTACTTC

clone size: .
D gene: .
V gene: TRBV4-1
J gene: TRBJ1-1
CDR3 protein: CASSQHLRGTEAFF
CDR3 DNA: TGCGCCAGCAGCCAACACCTCAGGGGCACTGAAGCTTTCTTT

clone size: few
D gene: TRBD2
V gene: TRBV20-1
J gene: TRBJ2-1
CDR3 protein: CSAPNAQAGGKNEQFF
CDR3 DNA: TGCAGTGCCCCGAACGCCCAAGCGGGGGGGAAGAATGAGCAGTTCTTC

clone size: few
D gene: .
V gene: TRBV20-1
J gene: TRBJ1-2
CDR3 protein: CSARGSSRLSGYTF
CDR3 DNA: TGCAGTGCTAGGGGGAGTTCCCGCCTGTCCGGCTACACCTTC

clone size: .
D gene: .
V gene: TRBV12-3/TRBV12-4
J gene: TRBJ2-3
CDR3 protein: CASSGAGGRRTDTQYF
CDR3 DNA: TGTGCCAGCAGCGGCGCCGGGGGCCGCCGGACAGATACGCAGTATTTT

clone size: few
D gene: TRBD2
V gene: TRBV4-2
J gene: TRBJ2-3
CDR3 protein: CASSQTGTSGLTDTQYF
CDR3 DNA: TGTGCCAGCAGCCAAACCGGGACTAGCGGGTTAACAGATACGCAGTATTTT

clone size: few
D gene: .
V gene: TRBV7-8
J gene: TRBJ1-6
CDR3 protein: CASSQGRTGNSPLHF
CDR3 DNA: TGTGCCAGCAGCCAAGGTCGAACGGGGAATTCACCCCTCCACTTT

clone size: .
D gene: .
V gene: TRBV6-5
J gene: TRBJ2-7
CDR3 protein: CASSYTWASYEQYF
CDR3 DNA: TGTGCCAGCAGTTACACCTGGGCGTCCTACGAGCAGTACTTC

clone size: .
D gene: TRBD2
V gene: TRBV12-3/TRBV12-4
J gene: TRBJ2-7
CDR3 protein: CAGSAPSGRFNEQYF
CDR3 DNA: TGTGCCGGCAGCGCCCCTAGCGGGAGGTTCAACGAGCAGTACTTC

clone size: .
D gene: .
V gene: TRBV9
J gene: TRBJ2-3
CDR3 protein: CVSSVGFPGGSKDTQYF
CDR3 DNA: TGTGTCAGCAGCGTAGGCTTCCCCGGGGGCAGCAAAGATACGCAGTATTTT

clone size: few
D gene: .
V gene: TRBV7-8
J gene: TRBJ2-7
CDR3 protein: CASSSPLEEQYF
CDR3 DNA: TGTGCCAGCAGCTCCCCACTAGAGGAGCAGTACTTC

clone size: .
D gene: TRBD2
V gene: TRBV30
J gene: TRBJ2-1
CDR3 protein: CAWSVLAGSYNEQFF
CDR3 DNA: TGTGCCTGGAGTGTACTAGCGGGAAGCTACAATGAGCAGTTCTTC

clone size: many
D gene: TRBD1
V gene: TRBV7-6
J gene: TRBJ2-7
CDR3 protein: CASSLRGTGAYEQYF
CDR3 DNA: TGTGCCAGCAGCTTAAGGGGGACAGGGGCCTACGAGCAGTACTTC

clone size: .
D gene: TRBD2
V gene: TRBV5-1
J gene: TRBJ2-5
CDR3 protein: CASSRGTSGLIPGETQYF
CDR3 DNA: TGCGCCAGCAGCCGCGGGACTAGCGGGCTTATCCCGGGGGAGACCCAGTACTTC

clone size: few
D gene: .
V gene: TRBV12-3/TRBV12-4
J gene: TRBJ2-3
CDR3 protein: CASSNWGARADTQYF
CDR3 DNA: TGTGCCAGCAGCAATTGGGGGGCGAGGGCAGATACGCAGTATTTT

clone size: .
D gene: .
V gene: TRBV20-1
J gene: TRBJ2-1
CDR3 protein: CSARVSDNEQFF
CDR3 DNA: TGCAGTGCTAGAGTTAGCGACAATGAGCAGTTCTTC

clone size: .
D gene: .
V gene: TRBV5-5
J gene: TRBJ2-2
CDR3 protein: CASSYRDPNTGELFF
CDR3 DNA: TGTGCCAGCAGCTACCGGGACCCGAACACCGGGGAGCTGTTTTTT

clone size: .
D gene: TRBD1
V gene: TRBV4-2
J gene: TRBJ1-1
CDR3 protein: CASSPPTGGIDTEAFF
CDR3 DNA: TGTGCCAGCAGCCCCCCCACAGGGGGTATTGACACTGAAGCTTTCTTT

clone size: .
D gene: .
V gene: TRBV20-1
J gene: TRBJ2-1
CDR3 protein: CSARDPPLVEQFF
CDR3 DNA: TGCAGTGCTAGAGACCCCCCGCTCGTTGAGCAGTTCTTC

clone size: .
D gene: .
V gene: TRBV2
J gene: TRBJ2-1
CDR3 protein: CASSEEGWGGEQFF
CDR3 DNA: TGTGCCAGCAGTGAAGAGGGGTGGGGCGGTGAGCAGTTCTTC

clone size: few
D gene: TRBD1
V gene: TRBV7-2
J gene: TRBJ2-1
CDR3 protein: CASSFSGTASSYNEQFF
CDR3 DNA: TGTGCCAGCAGCTTCTCCGGGACAGCGAGCTCCTACAATGAGCAGTTCTTC

clone size: .
D gene: TRBD1
V gene: TRBV10-2
J gene: TRBJ2-5
CDR3 protein: CASSDVGTDQETQYF
CDR3 DNA: TGCGCCAGCAGTGATGTTGGGACAGACCAAGAGACCCAGTACTTC

clone size: .
D gene: .
V gene: TRBV20-1
J gene: TRBJ2-2
CDR3 protein: CSARDDDRKEVGELFF
CDR3 DNA: TGCAGTGCTAGAGACGATGACAGGAAAGAGGTCGGGGAGCTGTTTTTT

clone size: .
D gene: .
V gene: TRBV9
J gene: TRBJ2-1
CDR3 protein: CDSSETTYNEQFF
CDR3 DNA: TGTGACAGCAGCGAGACCACCTACAATGAGCAGTTCTTC

clone size: .
D gene: .
V gene: TRBV20-1
J gene: TRBJ2-3
CDR3 protein: CSAVTGDTQYF
CDR3 DNA: TGCAGTGCAGTTACAGGAGATACGCAGTATTTT

clone size: few
D gene: .
V gene: TRBV4-1
J gene: TRBJ1-1
CDR3 protein: CASSQVVGESTEAFF
CDR3 DNA: TGCGCCAGCAGCCAAGTCGTCGGAGAGAGCACTGAAGCTTTCTTT

clone size: .
D gene: .
V gene: TRBV27
J gene: TRBJ2-1
CDR3 protein: CASTPRGNNEQFF
CDR3 DNA: TGTGCCAGCACCCCTCGGGGGAACAATGAGCAGTTCTTC

clone size: .
D gene: .
V gene: TRBV9
J gene: TRBJ1-5
CDR3 protein: CASSVEGLSQPQHF
CDR3 DNA: TGTGCCAGCAGCGTAGAAGGGTTGAGTCAGCCCCAGCATTTT

clone size: .
D gene: .
V gene: TRBV7-9
J gene: TRBJ2-7
CDR3 protein: CASSLVLHPTYEQYF
CDR3 DNA: TGTGCCAGCAGCTTAGTTCTCCACCCTACCTACGAGCAGTACTTC

clone size: few
D gene: .
V gene: TRBV3-1
J gene: TRBJ2-5
CDR3 protein: CASSARTARETQYF
CDR3 DNA: TGTGCCAGCAGCGCCCGGACAGCCCGGGAGACCCAGTACTTC

clone size: few
D gene: TRBD1
V gene: TRBV20-1
J gene: TRBJ1-5
CDR3 protein: CSARPGGRNQPQHF
CDR3 DNA: TGCAGTGCTAGACCAGGGGGCCGCAATCAGCCCCAGCATTTT

clone size: .
D gene: TRBD2
V gene: TRBV12-3/TRBV12-4
J gene: TRBJ2-2
CDR3 protein: CASSSSGRGTGELFF
CDR3 DNA: TGTGCCAGCAGTTCTAGCGGGAGGGGCACCGGGGAGCTGTTTTTT